This T cell receptor beta chain was sequenced during a study of CD8+ T cells in alopecia areata. Reverse transcription of extracted RNA yielded cDNA, which provided the sequencing template. Only in-frame clones appear in the TCRdb table, and some are missing; sequencing was by immunoSEQ multiplex PCR. Of 150,000 or so clones listed, 55% to 65% are singletons. Study results and limitations: Higher clonality was seen in lesional scalp than in normal scalp, especially in alopecia totalis/universalis. Although TCR sharing was seen in mice, sharing across patients was less clear, possibly for HLA-related reasons.

This CDR3 region has 17 residues. CDR1 LNHNV and CDR2 YYDKDF come from the germline V gene (reference sequence). Deletions cut 0 bases from V and 0 bases from J, with 12 bases between. A remark on this clone: Antigen specificity is unknown.

Sequencing was carried out using CD4+ T cells sorted from blood. This receptor was identified in a human donor in good health. The J gene is TRBJ1-3, the V gene TRBV15, with a possible D match to TRBD1 (5 bases). CDR3 sequence: CATSRDWGTLSGNTIYF. CDR3 DNA: TGTGCCACCAGCAGAGATTGGGGCACGCTCTCTGGAAACACCATATATTTT.